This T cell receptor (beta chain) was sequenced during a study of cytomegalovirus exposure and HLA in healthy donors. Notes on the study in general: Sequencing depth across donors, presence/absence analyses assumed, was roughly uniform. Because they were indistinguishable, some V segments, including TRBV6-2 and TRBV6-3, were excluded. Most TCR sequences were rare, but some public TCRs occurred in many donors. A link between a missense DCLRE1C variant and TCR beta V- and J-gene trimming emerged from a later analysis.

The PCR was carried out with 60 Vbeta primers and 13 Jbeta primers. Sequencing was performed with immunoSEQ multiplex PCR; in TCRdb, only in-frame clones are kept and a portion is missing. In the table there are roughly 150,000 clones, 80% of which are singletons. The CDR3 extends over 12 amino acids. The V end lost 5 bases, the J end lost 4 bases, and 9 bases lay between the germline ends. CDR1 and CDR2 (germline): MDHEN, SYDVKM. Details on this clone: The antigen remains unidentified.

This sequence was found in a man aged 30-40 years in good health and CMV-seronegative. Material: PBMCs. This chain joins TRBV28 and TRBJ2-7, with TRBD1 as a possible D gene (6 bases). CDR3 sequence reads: CASSLTGYEQYF. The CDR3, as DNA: TGTGCCAGCAGTCTCACAGGGTACGAGCAGTACTTC.